Below are 22 T cell receptor beta chains sequenced from a single sample in a study of T cell changes during pregnancy in multiple sclerosis. Sequencing was performed with immunoSEQ multiplex PCR; in TCRdb, only in-frame clones are kept and a portion is missing. The data show about 77,000 clones, roughly 91% seen once. The sample was peripheral blood, taken after pregnancy. All receptors come from a female donor in good health, enrolled as a control in a pregnancy study.

A word on this clone: Its ends do not fully match the called genes, so a read error is possible. This chain joins TRBV7-7 and TRBJ2-5, with no clear D. This CDR3 has 14 amino acids. The germline gives CDR1 SSHAT, CDR2 FNYEAQ (reference sequence). The CDR3 here is CASKSHPSQETQYF. The CDR3 DNA reads TGTGCTAGCAAAAGCCACCCCTCGCAAGAGACCCAGTACTTC.

V is TRBV29-1 and J is TRBJ1-5; the D gene is possibly TRBD1 (5 bases). CDR3 length: 13 residues. With 4 bases removed from V and 1 base from J, the gap between germline ends came to 8 bases. Germline V gene sequence: CDR1 SQVTM, CDR2 ANQGSEA. DNA of the CDR3: TGCAGCGTTGGGGGGGGGAGCAATCAGCCCCAGCATTTT. It yields the protein CSVGGGSNQPQHF.

J is TRBJ1-2 and V is TRBV28; TRBD1 matches 7 bases. CDR1 MDHEN and CDR2 SYDVKM come from the germline V gene. V was clipped by 1 base and J by 6 bases; unmatched bases: 11. CDR3 size: 16 residues. This chain's CDR3 is CASSLFRDRVGNGYTF. The CDR3 DNA follows: TGTGCCAGCAGTTTATTCCGAGACAGGGTAGGGAATGGCTACACCTTC.

The V call is TRBV5-4, the J call TRBJ2-1, with 7 positions matching TRBD2. The germline V gene has CDR1 SGHNT and CDR2 YYREEE (reference sequence). Losses at the gene ends were 7 bases for V and 0 bases for J; bases not matched to a gene: 1. There are 13 residues in the CDR3. The CDR3 nucleotides read TGTGCCAGCCGGGGGGTCTCCTACAATGAGCAGTTCTTC. Its protein is CASRGVSYNEQFF.

This clone was detected a few times. The chain employs TRBV5-4 and TRBJ1-1; D is unclear. V lost 0 bases to trimming and J lost 6 bases, with 12 bases between them. Germline V lookup: CDR1 SGHNT, CDR2 YYREEE (reference sequence). The CDR3 runs 14 residues. CDR3 region: CASSLGAFQAEAFF. CDR3 in DNA: TGTGCCAGCAGCTTGGGAGCCTTTCAGGCTGAAGCTTTCTTT.

The rearrangement links TRBV5-1 to TRBJ1-1; 11 positions agree with TRBD1. The CDR3 sequence is 15 residues long. Germline V CDR1 and CDR2: SGHRS, YFSETQ. The V and J ends lost 0 bases and 4 bases, in that order; junction bases with no gene match: 2. This CDR3 reads CASSLAGTGGTEAFF. CDR3 sequence (DNA): TGCGCCAGCAGCTTGGCCGGGACAGGGGGCACTGAAGCTTTCTTT.

The rearrangement links TRBV7-9 to TRBJ2-7; perhaps TRBD1 as D (6 bases). This CDR3 region has 13 residues. V was clipped by 7 bases and J by 2 bases, with 12 bases between them. In germline, CDR1 is SEHNR, CDR2 FQNEAQ (reference sequence). Here the CDR3 reads CASTPDSTYEQYF. The CDR3 bases are TGTGCCAGCACCCCGGACAGTACCTACGAGCAGTACTTC.

This chain uses TRBV5-4 with TRBJ2-7, with 11 bases that match TRBD1. The CDR3 has 15 residues. Germline loops: CDR1 SGHNT, CDR2 YYREEE (reference sequence). The V gene end was trimmed by 4 bases and the J gene end by 4 bases; junction bases not matched to a gene: 7. The CDR3 protein is CASSRPGQGGYEQYF. CDR3 bases: TGTGCCAGCAGCCGGCCGGGACAGGGGGGATACGAGCAGTACTTC.

This chain links TRBV19 with TRBJ2-6; D is unclear. V lost 2 bases and J 2 bases, leaving 4 bases between the germline ends. The CDR3 extends over 14 amino acids. Germline assignment: CDR1 LNHDA and CDR2 SQIVND (reference sequence). CDR3 sequence: CASSILAGANVLTF. The DNA for the CDR3 is TGTGCCAGTAGTATACTAGCTGGGGCCAACGTCCTGACTTTC.

This rearrangement joins TRBV11-2 to TRBJ2-7; 11 positions agree with TRBD1. CDR3 length equals 17 residues. The germline V gene encodes CDR1 SGHAT and CDR2 FQNNGV. With V trimmed by 1 base and J by 1 base, 6 bases remained unmatched. CDR3 residues: CASSLGTGGVQSYEQYF. The CDR3, as DNA: TGTGCCAGCAGCTTAGGGACAGGGGGCGTGCAGTCCTACGAGCAGTACTTC.

The chain uses TRBV9 and TRBJ1-2; 12 bases align to TRBD1. J was trimmed by 7 bases and V by 0 bases; bases with no gene match: 10. The germline V gene has CDR1 SGDLS and CDR2 YYNGEE. This CDR3 contains 17 residues. The CDR3 loop reads CASSVGDRGQLEGGYTF. CDR3 sequence (DNA): TGTGCCAGCAGCGTAGGGGACAGGGGGCAGCTGGAGGGTGGCTACACCTTC.

The chain is built from TRBV7-2 and TRBJ2-1; 10 bases map to TRBD2. V was clipped by 5 bases and J by 9 bases; unmatched bases: 4. Germline-derived CDR1 and CDR2 are SGHTA and FQGNSA. This CDR3 region has 13 residues. The CDR3 DNA sequence: TGTGCCAGCAGCGCACTAGCGGGACTTGAGCAGTTCTTC. As protein: CASSALAGLEQFF.

V is TRBV28 and J is TRBJ2-2; 7 bases are a match to TRBD1. After removal of 8 bases from V and 5 bases from J, the junction contained 5 bases not matched to a gene. Germline values: CDR1 MDHEN, CDR2 SYDVKM. The CDR3 extends over 13 amino acids. The CDR3: CASYRGRTGELFF. The CDR3 DNA reads as TGTGCCAGCTACAGGGGAAGGACCGGGGAGCTGTTTTTT. The whole variable domain, remainder taken from reference TRBV28 and TRBJ2-2, is DVKVTQSSRYLVKRTGEKVFLECVQDMDHENMFWYRQDPGLGLRLIYFSYDVKMKEKGDIPEGYSVSREKKERFSLILESASTNQTSMYLCASYRGRTGELFFGEGSRLTVL.

CDR3 in amino acids: CASRPGVNNSPLHF. As DNA, the CDR3 is TGTGCCAGCCGACCCGGGGTAAATAATTCACCCCTCCACTTT. V usage is TRBV27 and J usage is TRBJ1-6, with D uncertain. There are 14 residues in the CDR3. V was trimmed by 8 bases and J by 5 bases, leaving 13 bases between them. CDR1 is MNHEY, CDR2 SMNVEV, per germline (reference sequence).

The chain has TRBV5-1 and TRBJ1-1; the D gene is possibly TRBD1 (6 bases). The V gene's germline CDR1 is SGHRS and CDR2 YFSETQ. The CDR3 has 14 residues. Between the trimmed V and J ends, which lost 0 bases and 5 bases, there was a span of 11 bases. The CDR3: CASSLGVTGTEAFF. The DNA of the CDR3 is TGCGCCAGCAGCTTGGGCGTTACAGGGACTGAAGCTTTCTTT.

This clone has more than one count but fewer than ten. The chain combines TRBV28 with TRBJ2-2; D ambiguous. From germline, CDR1 is MDHEN and CDR2 SYDVKM. V was clipped by 6 bases and J by 9 bases, with 11 bases between them. CDR3 length: 12 amino acids. The CDR3 region is CASRTTFRELFF. In DNA, the CDR3 is TGTGCCAGCAGAACGACTTTCCGGGAGCTGTTTTTT.

The chain is built from TRBV7-3 and TRBJ1-1; TRBD1 might be the D (5 bases). Trimming took 3 bases from V and 1 from J, leaving 9 bases between them. This CDR3 is built from 14 residues. CDR1 SGHTA and CDR2 FQGTGA come from the germline V gene. The CDR3 is CASSLLGQNTEAFF. CDR3 in DNA: TGTGCCAGCAGCTTGCTAGGACAGAACACTGAAGCTTTCTTT.

This rearrangement joins TRBV2 to TRBJ1-2, with TRBD1 matching 7 bases. V lost 4 bases and J lost 3; bases outside the gene matches: 8. CDR3 length: 15 amino acids. Germline lookup yields CDR1 SNHLY and CDR2 FYNNEI. CDR3: CASSGGGQADYGYTF. The CDR3 region has the DNA TGTGCCAGCAGTGGAGGGGGCCAGGCCGACTATGGCTACACCTTC.

This clone was seen once. The chain couples TRBV11-2 to TRBJ2-3, with 14 bases identical to TRBD2. J gave up 5 bases and V 3 bases, and 1 base lay outside the gene matches. This CDR3 is 15 amino acids long. Looked up from germline, CDR1 is SGHAT and CDR2 is FQNNGV. As DNA, the CDR3 is TGTGCCAGCAGCTTTGGGACTAGCGGGGGAGATACGCAGTATTTT. Its translation: CASSFGTSGGDTQYF.

This chain links TRBV9 with TRBJ2-3, with 8 bases fitting TRBD2. V lost 4 bases and J lost 6; bases outside the gene matches: 13. This CDR3 is built from 16 residues. Germline loops: CDR1 SGDLS, CDR2 YYNGEE. The CDR3 sequence: CASSLRSSGRGDTQYF. The DNA of the CDR3 is TGTGCCAGCAGCCTTCGTTCCAGCGGGAGAGGGGATACGCAGTATTTT.

The chain combines TRBV5-4 with TRBJ2-1; possible D gene TRBD2, 6 bases. The CDR3 has 15 residues. Germline values: CDR1 SGHNT, CDR2 YYREEE (reference sequence). Trimming took off 4 bases at V and 0 bases at J, with 11 bases between the two ends. CDR3 nucleotides: TGTGCCAGCAGCCGGGACTCGAACTCCTACAATGAGCAGTTCTTC. It codes for CASSRDSNSYNEQFF. Filled out from reference TRBV5-4 and TRBJ2-1, the complete variable domain reads ETGVTQSPTHLIKTRGQQVTLRCSSQSGHNTVSWYQQALGQGPQFIFQYYREEENGRGNFPPRFSGLQFPNYSSELNVNALELDDSALYLCASSRDSNSYNEQFFGPGTRLTVL.

This chain links TRBV6-5 with TRBJ2-1, with unresolved D. The V gene lost 2 bases and the J gene lost 6 bases, with 14 bases spanning the gap. The CDR3 consists of 15 residues. In germline, CDR1 is MNHEY, CDR2 SVGAGI. CDR3 residues: CASSYVPGSSNEQFF. Here the CDR3 DNA reads TGTGCCAGCAGTTACGTCCCGGGTAGCAGCAATGAGCAGTTCTTC.